The 24 T cell receptor beta chains presented below share a single source sample, sequenced in a study of cytomegalovirus exposure and HLA in healthy donors. Primers included in the PCR were 60 Vbeta and 13 Jbeta primers. The protocol was immunoSEQ multiplex PCR, while the TCRdb copy is restricted to in-frame clones and leaves out a portion. Among about 92,000 clones listed, 81% were seen once. Sequencing was carried out using PBMCs. These receptors all come from a girl aged 2 to 9 in good health and CMV-seropositive.

J is TRBJ2-6 and V is TRBV5-1, with a possible D match to TRBD1 (6 bases). Trimming shortened V by 1 base and J by 9 bases, and 11 bases separated the two germline ends. The CDR3 is made up of 14 amino acids. The germline CDR1 and CDR2 sequences are SGHRS and YFSETQ. CDR3 region: CASSLNRVDNVLTF. The CDR3, as DNA: TGCGCCAGCAGCTTGAACAGGGTCGACAACGTCCTGACTTTC.

The V call is TRBV6-5, the J call TRBJ2-1, with 11 bases fitting TRBD2. Germline assignment: CDR1 MNHEY and CDR2 SVGAGI. With 10 bases clipped from V and 5 bases from J, the junction kept 7 bases outside the gene matches. The CDR3 spans 14 residues. The DNA for the CDR3 is TGTGCCACATCAAGGGGACTAGCGGACAATGAGCAGTTCTTC. Protein sequence: CATSRGLADNEQFF.

The V and J genes are TRBV2 and TRBJ1-4; weak D call: TRBD1 (6 bases). V lost 6 bases and J lost 5, with 10 bases in between. The CDR3 covers 13 residues. Germline V gene sequence: CDR1 SNHLY, CDR2 FYNNEI. The CDR3 nucleotides read TGTGCCAGCAGGGACACAGGGAATGAAAAACTGTTTTTT. Protein product: CASRDTGNEKLFF. Based on the CDR3 plus reference TRBV2 and TRBJ1-4, the full variable domain is EPEVTQTPSHQVTQMGQEVILRCVPISNHLYFYWYRQILGQKVEFLVSFYNNEISEKSEIFDDQFSVERPDGSNFTLKIRSTKLEDSAMYFCASRDTGNEKLFFGSGTQLSVL.

The J gene is TRBJ2-1, the V gene TRBV25-1, with 9 nucleotides matching TRBD1. CDR1 is MGHDK, CDR2 SYGVNS, per germline. The CDR3 spans 15 residues. With V trimmed by 4 bases and J by 2 bases, 3 bases remained unmatched. The CDR3 DNA reads TGTGCCAGCAGTGGGGACAGGGTGGCCTACAATGAGCAGTTCTTC. Amino acid sequence: CASSGDRVAYNEQFF.

The genes are TRBV27 and TRBJ1-2; D is undetermined. Germline loops: CDR1 MNHEY, CDR2 SMNVEV (reference sequence). This CDR3 is built from 13 residues. The V and J ends lost 5 bases and 3 bases respectively, with 10 bases between them. This chain's CDR3 is CASSARDYYGYTF. DNA of the CDR3: TGTGCCAGCAGTGCCCGGGATTACTATGGCTACACCTTC.

V and J are TRBV18 and TRBJ1-1; TRBD1 is a possible D gene (5 bases). The CDR3 length is 13 residues. Trimming took off 6 bases at V and 5 bases at J, with 13 bases between the two ends. The V gene's germline CDR1 is KGHSH and CDR2 LQKENI. The CDR3 is CASSQGVRTEAFF. The CDR3 DNA follows: TGTGCCAGCTCCCAGGGTGTGAGGACTGAAGCTTTCTTT.

The genes are TRBV9 and TRBJ2-6; no firm D call. Germline assignment: CDR1 SGDLS and CDR2 YYNGEE. This CDR3 region has 22 residues. V shed 0 bases and J shed 0 bases, with 25 bases lying between them. The CDR3 nucleotides read TGTGCCAGCAGCGTAGAGAGGTTCCCCAGACCAACCTTCAACTCTGGGGCCAACGTCCTGACTTTC. It is translated as CASSVERFPRPTFNSGANVLTF. The full variable domain, rest sourced from reference TRBV9 and TRBJ2-6, is DSGVTQTPKHLITATGQRVTLRCSPRSGDLSVYWYQQSLDQGLQFLIQYYNGEERAKGNILERFSAQQFPDLHSELNLSSLELGDSALYFCASSVERFPRPTFNSGANVLTFGAGSRLTVL.

Details on this clone: One junction end disagrees with the germline gene, perhaps due to a read error. The chain couples TRBV6-1 to TRBJ1-5; D may be TRBD1 (6 bases). This CDR3 region has 14 residues. Germline lookup yields CDR1 MNHNS and CDR2 SASEGT. The CDR3 is CASRESTEGQPQHF. The DNA of the CDR3 is TGTGCCAGCAGAGAATCCACGGAAGGACAGCCTCAGCATTTT.

This chain joins TRBV2 and TRBJ1-3, with D tentatively TRBD1 (5 bases). CDR1 and CDR2 (germline): SNHLY, FYNNEI. V lost 2 bases and J lost 3, with 11 bases in between. The CDR3 sequence is 15 residues long. CDR3 sequence reads: CASSESQGGGNTIYF. CDR3 sequence (DNA): TGTGCCAGCAGTGAAAGTCAGGGAGGTGGAAACACCATATATTTT.

In this sample, this clone turned up a few times. This chain joins TRBV5-4 and TRBJ2-6; no reliable D call. The CDR3 is made up of 15 amino acids. Trimming removed 0 bases from V and 0 bases from J, with 4 bases in between. Germline loops: CDR1 SGHNT, CDR2 YYREEE (reference sequence). CDR3 in amino acids: CASSLGNSGANVLTF. As DNA, the CDR3 is TGTGCCAGCAGCTTGGGTAACTCTGGGGCCAACGTCCTGACTTTC.

V gene TRBV19 combines with J gene TRBJ2-5; no clear D. The J call may be wrong; the DNA end is better matched by TRBJ2-7. The CDR3 spans 13 residues. Germline CDR1 reads LNHDA; CDR2 reads SQIVND (reference sequence). The CDR3 sequence: CASSIGFSYEQYF. The CDR3 bases are TGTGCCAGTAGTATTGGTTTCTCCTACGAGCAGTACTTC.

The chain uses TRBV15 and TRBJ1-3, with 7 bases that match TRBD1. The CDR3 extends over 15 amino acids. Germline lookup yields CDR1 LNHNV and CDR2 YYDKDF (reference sequence). J was trimmed by 1 base and V by 4 bases; bases with no gene match: 4. CDR3 nucleotide sequence: TGTGCCACCAGCAACGACAGGGTATCTGGAAACACCATATATTTT. As protein: CATSNDRVSGNTIYF.

This chain uses TRBV19 with TRBJ1-5; D is perhaps TRBD1 (6 bases). This CDR3 contains 14 residues. The V end was cut by 7 bases, the J end by 3 bases, with 13 bases between. Germline assignment: CDR1 LNHDA and CDR2 SQIVND (reference sequence). The CDR3 coding sequence is TGTGCCAGTAAGGACAGACTTTACAATCAGCCCCAGCATTTT. As protein: CASKDRLYNQPQHF.

The genes are TRBV7-9 and TRBJ2-5, with D tentatively TRBD1 (6 bases). CDR3 length: 14 residues. V was cut by 10 bases and J by 5 bases, with 20 bases left in between. Germline CDR1 SEHNR, CDR2 FQNEAQ (reference sequence). The CDR3 nucleotides are TGTGCCACTCAGGGCCAATTAAGGGGGGAGACCCAGTACTTC. The encoded protein is CATQGQLRGETQYF.

V usage is TRBV9 and J usage is TRBJ1-3; 7 nucleotides line up with TRBD1. Germline V gene sequence: CDR1 SGDLS, CDR2 YYNGEE. V trimming: 3 bases; J trimming: 1 base; junction bases outside the gene matches: 4. The CDR3 has 15 residues. CDR3 protein: CASSAQGVSGNTIYF. The CDR3 nucleotides are TGTGCCAGCAGCGCGCAGGGGGTTTCTGGAAACACCATATATTTT.

In this sample, this clone turned up once. The chain carries TRBV10-2 and TRBJ1-2; 7 bases map to TRBD1. CDR1 is WSHSY and CDR2 is SAAADI in the germline V gene. V was pared by 6 bases and J by 3 bases, with 7 bases of the junction left unmatched. The CDR3 runs 14 residues. The DNA for the CDR3 is TGCGCCAGCAGAAGGACAGGAGGGGACTATGGCTACACCTTC. Protein sequence: CASRRTGGDYGYTF.

The chain joins TRBV7-8 to TRBJ1-1; the D is unclear. Looked up from germline, CDR1 is SGHVS and CDR2 is FQNEAQ. This CDR3 is 13 amino acids long. V was shortened by 5 bases and J by 4 bases, with 11 bases between the two germline ends. For the CDR3, the DNA is TGTGCCAGCAGCAGGAGGGAGGGCACTGAAGCTTTCTTT. This sequence encodes CASSRREGTEAFF.

The chain is built from TRBV28 and TRBJ2-6, with D uncertain. The germline V gene has CDR1 MDHEN and CDR2 SYDVKM. V lost 1 base and J 4 bases, leaving 8 bases between the germline ends. The CDR3 extends over 15 amino acids. The chain's CDR3 is CASSLYRSGANVLTF. The CDR3 DNA follows: TGTGCCAGCAGTTTATACAGATCGGGGGCCAACGTCCTGACTTTC.

The genes are TRBV11-2 and TRBJ1-1, with a weak D call TRBD1 (5 bases). CDR3 length: 15 amino acids. Germline V CDR1 and CDR2: SGHAT, FQNNGV. V was pared by 3 bases and J by 0 bases, with 11 bases between. CDR3 sequence: CASSFGTGLNTEAFF. Here the CDR3 DNA reads TGTGCCAGCAGCTTCGGCACAGGTTTGAACACTGAAGCTTTCTTT.

In its sample, this clone was seen once. The CDR3 region is CASSPTTIYSYEQYF. DNA of the CDR3: TGTGCCAGCAGCCCGACAACCATCTACTCCTACGAGCAGTACTTC. The chain has TRBV9 and TRBJ2-7; no firm D call. V shed 4 bases and J shed 0 bases, with 14 bases lying between them. Germline loops: CDR1 SGDLS, CDR2 YYNGEE. This CDR3 has 15 amino acids.

In nucleotides, the CDR3 is TGTGCCAGCACACAGGGGGCACCTGGCTACACCTTC. The encoded protein is CASTQGAPGYTF. This rearrangement joins TRBV28 to TRBJ1-2, with 9 positions matching TRBD1. Per germline, CDR1 MDHEN and CDR2 SYDVKM. V shed 7 bases and J 7 bases; nucleotides not matched to a gene: 4. There are 12 residues in the CDR3.

This clone turned up a few times. V is TRBV6-5 and J is TRBJ1-1; maybe TRBD1 (6 bases). CDR1 is MNHEY and CDR2 is SVGAGI in the germline V gene. This CDR3 comprises 13 residues. With 2 bases removed from V and 4 bases from J, the gap between germline ends came to 8 bases. CDR3 bases: TGTGCCAGCAGTTACGCAGGGGTCACTGAAGCTTTCTTT. The encoded protein is CASSYAGVTEAFF.

This chain links TRBV13 with TRBJ1-1; D ambiguous. Deletions cut 5 bases from V and 5 bases from J, with 21 bases between. Germline V CDR1 and CDR2: PRHDT, FYEKMQ (reference sequence). The CDR3 extends over 16 amino acids. CDR3 amino acids: CASSPQVGYTGTEAFF. The CDR3, as DNA: TGTGCCAGCAGCCCGCAGGTGGGCTACACGGGGACTGAAGCTTTCTTT.

This clone was counted once. This rearrangement joins TRBV7-3 to TRBJ2-3, with 7 bases fitting TRBD2. The CDR3 loop spans 14 amino acids. CDR1 SGHTA and CDR2 FQGTGA come from the germline V gene. With 4 bases clipped from V and 5 bases from J, the junction kept 6 bases outside the gene matches. The CDR3 loop reads CASSSSPSGDTQYF. CDR3 DNA: TGTGCCAGCAGCTCCTCCCCTAGCGGAGATACGCAGTATTTT.